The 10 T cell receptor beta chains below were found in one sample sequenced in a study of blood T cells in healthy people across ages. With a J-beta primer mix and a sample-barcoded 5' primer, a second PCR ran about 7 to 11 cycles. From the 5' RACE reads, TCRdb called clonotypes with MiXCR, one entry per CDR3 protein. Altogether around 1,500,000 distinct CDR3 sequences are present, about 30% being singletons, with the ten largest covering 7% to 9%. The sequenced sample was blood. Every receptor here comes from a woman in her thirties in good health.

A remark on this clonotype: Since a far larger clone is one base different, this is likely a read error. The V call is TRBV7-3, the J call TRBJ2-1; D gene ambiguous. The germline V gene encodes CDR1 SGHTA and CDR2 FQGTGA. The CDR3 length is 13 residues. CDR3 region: CANSLGPNNEQFF. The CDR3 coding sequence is TGTGCCAACAGCTTAGGACCCAACAATGAGCAGTTCTTC. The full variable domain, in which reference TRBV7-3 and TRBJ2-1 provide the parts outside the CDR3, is GAGVSQTPSNKVTEKGKYVELRCDPISGHTALYWYRQSLGQGPEFLIYFQGTGAADDSGLPNDRFFAVRPEGSVSTLKIQRTERGDSAVYLCANSLGPNNEQFFGPGTRLTVL.

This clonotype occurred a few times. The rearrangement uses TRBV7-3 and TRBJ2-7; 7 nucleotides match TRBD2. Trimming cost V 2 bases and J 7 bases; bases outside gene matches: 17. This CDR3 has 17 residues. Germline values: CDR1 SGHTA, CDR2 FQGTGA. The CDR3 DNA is TGTGCCAGCAGCTTAGGCGGGACGGGGGGAGGGTCCAATGAGCAGTACTTC. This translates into CASSLGGTGGGSNEQYF. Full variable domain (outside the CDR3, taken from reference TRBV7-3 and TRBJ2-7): GAGVSQTPSNKVTEKGKYVELRCDPISGHTALYWYRQSLGQGPEFLIYFQGTGAADDSGLPNDRFFAVRPEGSVSTLKIQRTERGDSAVYLCASSLGGTGGGSNEQYFGPGTRLTVT.

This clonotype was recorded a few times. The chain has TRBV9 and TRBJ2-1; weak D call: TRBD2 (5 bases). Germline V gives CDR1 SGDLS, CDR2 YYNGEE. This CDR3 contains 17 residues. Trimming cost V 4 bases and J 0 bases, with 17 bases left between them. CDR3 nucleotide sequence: TGTGCCAGCAGCCCCCGGTCAGGCGAGGGCTCCTACAATGAGCAGTTCTTC. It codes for CASSPRSGEGSYNEQFF.

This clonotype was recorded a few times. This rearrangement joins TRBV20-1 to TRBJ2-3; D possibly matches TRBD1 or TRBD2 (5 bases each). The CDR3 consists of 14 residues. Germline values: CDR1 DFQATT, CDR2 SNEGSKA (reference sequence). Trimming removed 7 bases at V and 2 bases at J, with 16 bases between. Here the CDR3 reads CSVAGGSNTDTQYF. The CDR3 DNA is TGCAGTGTGGCTGGGGGTAGTAACACAGATACGCAGTATTTT.

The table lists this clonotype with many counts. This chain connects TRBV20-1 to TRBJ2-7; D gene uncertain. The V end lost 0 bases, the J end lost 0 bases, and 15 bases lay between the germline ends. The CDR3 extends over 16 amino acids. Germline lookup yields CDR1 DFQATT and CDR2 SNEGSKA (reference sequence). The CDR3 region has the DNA TGCAGTGCTAGAGATTTTTCGCACATGAGCTCCTACGAGCAGTACTTC. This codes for CSARDFSHMSSYEQYF.

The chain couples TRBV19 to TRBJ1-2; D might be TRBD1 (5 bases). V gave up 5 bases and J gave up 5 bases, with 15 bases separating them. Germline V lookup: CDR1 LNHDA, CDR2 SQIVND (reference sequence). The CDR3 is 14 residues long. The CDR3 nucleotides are TGTGCCAGTAGTCCCCGACAGATTTATTATGGCTACACCTTC. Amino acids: CASSPRQIYYGYTF. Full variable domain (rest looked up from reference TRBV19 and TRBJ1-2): DGGITQSPKYLFRKEGQNVTLSCEQNLNHDAMYWYRQDPGQGLRLIYYSQIVNDFQKGDIAEGYSVSREKKESFPLTVTSAQKNPTAFYLCASSPRQIYYGYTFGSGTRLTVV.

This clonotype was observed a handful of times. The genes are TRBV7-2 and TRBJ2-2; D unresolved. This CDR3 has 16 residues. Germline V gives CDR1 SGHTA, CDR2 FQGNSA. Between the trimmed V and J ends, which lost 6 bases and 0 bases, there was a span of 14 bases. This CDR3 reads CASRTNGRTNTGELFF. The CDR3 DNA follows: TGTGCCAGCAGAACAAATGGACGCACGAACACCGGGGAGCTGTTTTTT.

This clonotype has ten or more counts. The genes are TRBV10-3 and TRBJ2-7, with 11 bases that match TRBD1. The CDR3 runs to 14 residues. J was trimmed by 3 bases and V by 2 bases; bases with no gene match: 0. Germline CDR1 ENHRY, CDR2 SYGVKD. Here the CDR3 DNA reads TGTGCCATCAGTGAGGGGACAGGGGGCTACGAGCAGTACTTC. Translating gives CAISEGTGGYEQYF.

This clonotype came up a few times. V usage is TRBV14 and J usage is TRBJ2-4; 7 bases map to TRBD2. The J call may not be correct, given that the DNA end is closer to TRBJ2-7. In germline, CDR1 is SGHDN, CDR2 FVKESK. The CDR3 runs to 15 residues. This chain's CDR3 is CASSPILAASYEQYF. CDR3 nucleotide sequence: TGTGCCAGCAGCCCAATCCTAGCGGCTTCCTACGAGCAGTACTTC.

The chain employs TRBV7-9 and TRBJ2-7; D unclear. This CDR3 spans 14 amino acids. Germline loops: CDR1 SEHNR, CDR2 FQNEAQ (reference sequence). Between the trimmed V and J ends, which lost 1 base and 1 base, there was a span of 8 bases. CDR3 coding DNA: TGTGCCAGCAGCTTAGAATCCAGGTCCTACGAGCAGTACTTC. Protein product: CASSLESRSYEQYF.